A single sample is the source of the 12 T cell receptor beta chains below, sequenced in a study of control samples from healthy donors and cancer patients. TCRdb's table, derived via immunoSEQ multiplex PCR, lists solely in-frame clones and lacks some. Among 150,000 or so clones listed, 90% to 95% were seen once. Sequencing used blood. The receptors were sampled from a woman aged 25 to 45 in good health.

The DNA of the CDR3 is TGTGCCAGCTCTTCGGACAGGGGTGACTATGGCTACACCTTC. Translated: CASSSDRGDYGYTF. V and J are TRBV18 and TRBJ1-2, with 9 bases identical to TRBD1. Germline CDR1 KGHSH, CDR2 LQKENI. The CDR3 spans 14 residues. The V segment lost 6 bases and the J segment 3 bases; nucleotides outside the gene matches: 5.

CDR3 DNA sequence: TGTGCCAGCAGCGCCGGGACTAGCCTAACAGATACGCAGTATTTT. It specifies CASSAGTSLTDTQYF. The chain couples TRBV9 to TRBJ2-3, with 9 bases aligning to TRBD2. The CDR3 consists of 15 residues. The V gene's germline CDR1 is SGDLS and CDR2 YYNGEE. The trim removed 3 bases at V and 3 bases at J, leaving 5 bases unmatched.

The chain recombines TRBV19 with TRBJ1-5, with 7 positions matching TRBD1. The CDR3 length is 14 residues. Germline V gene sequence: CDR1 LNHDA, CDR2 SQIVND (reference sequence). V dropped 5 bases and J dropped 5; count of bases not matched to a gene: 6. The CDR3 region has the DNA TGTGCCAGTAGTCGACAGGGCTCATATCAGCCCCAGCATTTT. Translating gives CASSRQGSYQPQHF.

This chain uses TRBV28 with TRBJ1-5; 7 nucleotides line up with TRBD1. Germline V gene data show CDR1 as MDHEN and CDR2 as SYDVKM. The CDR3 consists of 12 residues. The trim removed 8 bases at V and 5 bases at J, leaving 3 bases unmatched. CDR3 in amino acids: CASYRGHQPQHF. Written as DNA, the CDR3 is TGTGCCAGCTACAGGGGTCATCAGCCCCAGCATTTT.

The chain couples TRBV30 to TRBJ1-2, with D possibly matching TRBD1 (5 bases). Germline CDR1 is GTSNPN and CDR2 is SVGIG (reference sequence). The CDR3 is made up of 14 amino acids. V was shortened by 0 bases and J by 14 bases, with 22 bases between the two germline ends. The CDR3 DNA reads as TGTGCCTGGAGTGTAACAAGGAGGGACGGCCCGGGGACCTTC. This codes for CAWSVTRRDGPGTF.

V gene TRBV6-4 combines with J gene TRBJ2-6, with D perhaps matching TRBD1 (5 bases). The V gene lost 3 bases and the J gene lost 3 bases, with 12 bases spanning the gap. This CDR3 region has 16 residues. Germline lookup yields CDR1 MRHNA and CDR2 SNTAGT. The CDR3 loop reads CASSDGSQGGANVLTF. CDR3 DNA: TGTGCCAGCAGTGATGGTAGTCAGGGTGGGGCCAACGTCCTGACTTTC.

CDR3 amino acids: CSASGGPNNEQFF. As DNA, the CDR3 is TGCAGTGCTAGTGGGGGGCCTAACAATGAGCAGTTCTTC. V gene TRBV20-1 combines with J gene TRBJ2-1, with D possibly being TRBD1 or TRBD2 (6 bases each). CDR1 DFQATT and CDR2 SNEGSKA come from the germline V gene (reference sequence). The germline V and J ends were trimmed by 3 bases and 5 bases, with 11 bases remaining between them. The CDR3 sequence is 13 residues long.

The chain is built from TRBV12-3 or TRBV12-4 and TRBJ1-2; D unresolved. The CDR3 extends over 11 amino acids. V was pared by 3 bases and J by 5 bases, with 4 bases between. For the CDR3, the DNA is TGTGCCAGCAGTTTTGGATATGGCTACACCTTC. Its translation is CASSFGYGYTF.

This rearrangement joins TRBV7-9 to TRBJ1-4; no reliable D call. The V end was cut by 1 base, the J end by 12 bases, with 18 bases between. Germline V gene lookup returns CDR1 SEHNR and CDR2 FQNEAQ (reference sequence). The CDR3 has 15 residues. As DNA, the CDR3 is TGTGCCAGCAGCTTAGATGGTGGATCGCATCAGGAACTGTTTTTT. It is translated as CASSLDGGSHQELFF.

This chain joins TRBV5-1 and TRBJ1-3, with D unclear. Germline V CDR1 and CDR2: SGHRS, YFSETQ. The CDR3 length is 14 residues. V shed 0 bases and J shed 1 base, with 5 bases lying between them. CDR3 protein: CASSLGVSGNTIYF. The DNA for the CDR3 is TGCGCCAGCAGCTTGGGTGTTTCTGGAAACACCATATATTTT. Combining the CDR3 with reference TRBV5-1 and TRBJ1-3 gives the whole variable domain KAGVTQTPRYLIKTRGQQVTLSCSPISGHRSVSWYQQTPGQGLQFLFEYFSETQRNKGNFPGRFSGRQFSNSRSEMNVSTLELGDSALYLCASSLGVSGNTIYFGEGSWLTVV.

V is TRBV5-5 and J is TRBJ1-5; D is unclear. The CDR3 is made up of 15 amino acids. Per germline, CDR1 SGHKS and CDR2 YYEKEE (reference sequence). V lost 3 bases to trimming and J lost 4 bases, with 14 bases between them. CDR3 bases: TGTGCCAGCAGCTATGACGGAGATCCTAATCAGCCCCAGCATTTT. The encoded protein is CASSYDGDPNQPQHF.

The chain links TRBV12-3 or TRBV12-4 to TRBJ1-2, with D possibly being TRBD1 (5 bases). The CDR3 is made up of 13 amino acids. V lost 7 bases and J lost 8, with 17 bases in between. DNA for the CDR3: TGTGCCAGCACCTACCCGGGACGGACCGGCTACACCTTC. It translates to CASTYPGRTGYTF.